Ten or more counts support the clone carrying this T cell receptor (beta chain). Molecules of cDNA were individually given unique molecular identifiers that were attached to them. TCRdb itself ran the 5' RACE reads through MiXCR, one entry per CDR3 protein. Of over 55,000 distinct CDR3 sequences listed, roughly an eighth were seen once; the top ten hold 2.9%. The entry originates in a study of early T cells in non-severe SARS-CoV-2 infection. CDR1 and CDR2 (germline): SGHAT, FQNNGV. Trimming shortened V by 5 bases and J by 6 bases, and 8 bases separated the two germline ends. This CDR3 region has 12 residues.

The origin of this receptor is an adult who was a healthcare worker with PCR-confirmed SARS-CoV-2 infection or an uninfected control (not recorded which). The V gene is TRBV11-2, the J gene TRBJ2-4; D gene ambiguous. Sequenced: whole blood. The CDR3 here is CASSQDGNIQYF. The CDR3 nucleotides read TGTGCCAGCAGCCAGGACGGAAACATTCAGTACTTC.